This T cell receptor beta chain emerged from a study of blood T cell repertoires in COVID-19. Study-wide context: Donors in Cohort 3 counted as recovered after two negative PCRs, clearance, or symptom resolution. PBMCs, B-cell-depleted T cells, or T cells were the source of the cDNA or gDNA that made up the material.

This clone was counted a single time. CDR1 and CDR2 from the germline V gene are SGHDT and YYEEEE. The J segment lost 0 bases and the V segment lost 3 bases, leaving 7 bases of the junction unmatched. CDR3 size: 19 residues. The method was immunoSEQ multiplex PCR; TCRdb's version includes in-frame clones alone and lacks a portion of them. The sample includes hundreds of thousands of clones, approximately 90% seen only once; the top ten take under 2.5%. All enrollees were roughly 18 to 100 years old and from around 25 US areas. The sample was PBMCs or T cells enriched from blood (not recorded which). This receptor was obtained from a woman aged 60-75 years in a cohort exposed to, infected with or recovered from COVID-19 (not recorded which). The rearrangement uses TRBV5-6 and TRBJ2-6; 12 positions match TRBD1. The chain's CDR3 is CASSWRDRGQSSGANVLTF. As DNA, the CDR3 is TGTGCCAGCAGCTGGAGGGACAGGGGGCAGAGCTCTGGGGCCAACGTCCTGACTTTC.